A selection of T cell receptor beta chains follows, all from one sample in a study of T cell repertoires in cytomegalovirus infection. Their specific antigens are unknown. One entry per CDR3 protein, called by TCRdb with MiXCR from the reads. This sample carries some 900,000 distinct CDR3 sequences, around a third of them seen once, and the ten largest clones take around an eighth. Specimen: cultured CD8+ T cells from PBMCs, collected from culture after CMV antigen stimulation. All receptors come from a human donor in good health (CMV status not recorded). Some clones in this sample may be carry-over from other donors' samples. Both conserved end residues are part of each CDR3. D genes are given only for firm matches. Rows may omit the clone size; those that give it use once, few, many or a size class.

V,J,size,D,CDR3,DNA
TRBV2,TRBJ2-1,NA,NA,CASSVSQDYNEQFF,TGTGCCAGCAGTGTGAGTCAGGACTACAATGAGCAGTTCTTC
TRBV4-3,TRBJ2-2,NA,NA,CASSQDVGRTGELFF,TGCGCCAGCAGCCAAGACGTGGGGCGCACCGGGGAGCTGTTTTTT
TRBV27,TRBJ2-3,NA,NA,CASSLSTRTDTQYF,TGTGCCAGCAGTTTATCGACGAGAACAGATACGCAGTATTTT
TRBV6-5,TRBJ1-2,few,TRBD1,CASSYSWTGVDYGYTF,TGTGCCAGCAGTTACTCCTGGACAGGGGTTGACTATGGCTACACCTTC
TRBV7-8,TRBJ1-1,NA,NA,CASSPRRGLGEDTEAFF,TGTGCCAGCAGCCCCCGGCGGGGATTGGGGGAGGACACTGAAGCTTTCTTT
TRBV29-1,TRBJ2-2,NA,TRBD2,CSVEDRTSGDRGTGELFF,TGCAGCGTTGAAGATCGGACTAGCGGGGACCGAGGCACCGGGGAGCTGTTTTTT
TRBV6-2/TRBV6-3,TRBJ1-1,few,NA,CASSEGVNTEAFF,TGTGCCAGCAGTGAAGGTGTGAACACTGAAGCTTTCTTT
TRBV4-3,TRBJ2-5,few,NA,CASSQDSGGTQYF,TGCGCCAGCAGCCAAGATTCTGGAGGGACCCAGTACTTC
TRBV7-9,TRBJ2-3,few,NA,CASRGALTDTQYF,TGTGCCAGCAGGGGGGCTCTCACAGATACGCAGTATTTT
TRBV7-7,TRBJ1-5,NA,TRBD1,CASSLGPFRDRVRQPQHF,TGTGCTAGCAGCTTGGGGCCGTTCCGGGACAGGGTGAGACAGCCCCAGCATTTT
TRBV20-1,TRBJ1-2,NA,NA,CSAREGRPSDGYTF,TGCAGTGCTAGAGAAGGACGGCCCTCCGACGGCTACACCTTC
TRBV7-2,TRBJ2-3,many,TRBD2,CASSLSRSGTSSFTDTQYF,TGTGCCAGCAGCTTATCTCGCTCCGGGACTAGCAGTTTCACAGATACGCAGTATTTT
TRBV27,TRBJ2-1,NA,TRBD2,CASSLAGTSPYNEQFF,TGTGCCAGCAGTTTAGCCGGGACTAGCCCCTACAATGAGCAGTTCTTC
TRBV7-9,TRBJ1-2,few,NA,CASSLNYFPQF,TGTGCCAGCAGCTTAAACTACTTTCCTCAATTC
TRBV2,TRBJ2-2,NA,NA,CASGQGYLIPLTSHGELFF,TGTGCCAGCGGCCAGGGGTACCTGATACCGTTAACAAGCCATGGGGAGCTGTTTTTT
TRBV27,TRBJ2-7,many,TRBD2,CASSFGGGEQYF,TGTGCCAGCAGCTTTGGGGGGGGCGAGCAGTACTTC
TRBV12-3/TRBV12-4,TRBJ2-7,few,NA,CASSLSRARYYEQYF,TGTGCCAGCAGTTTAAGTAGGGCCCGATACTACGAGCAGTACTTC
TRBV12-3/TRBV12-4,TRBJ1-6,many,TRBD1,CASSSDRGYNSPLHF,TGTGCCAGCAGTTCCGACAGGGGATATAATTCACCCCTCCACTTT
TRBV7-9,TRBJ2-4,few,TRBD1,CASSFPRDRENIQYF,TGTGCCAGCAGCTTCCCCCGGGACAGGGAAAACATTCAGTACTTC
TRBV2,TRBJ1-4,once,NA,CASSGGEGRPGEKLFF,TGTGCCAGCAGCGGGGGGGAGGGAAGGCCAGGTGAAAAACTGTTTTTT
TRBV12-3/TRBV12-4,TRBJ1-1,few,NA,CASSLTAARDTEAFF,TGTGCCAGCAGTTTAACGGCAGCACGGGACACTGAAGCTTTCTTT
TRBV7-2,TRBJ1-4,NA,TRBD1,CASSWDRESRKLFF,TGTGCCAGCAGCTGGGACAGGGAGTCGAGAAAACTGTTTTTT
TRBV7-2,TRBJ2-2,NA,NA,CASGFNRVHQFTGELFF,TGTGCCAGCGGCTTTAACAGGGTGCATCAGTTCACCGGGGAGCTGTTTTTT
TRBV14,TRBJ2-3,NA,NA,CASSQDFGDTQYF,TGTGCCAGCAGCCAAGATTTCGGAGATACGCAGTATTTT
TRBV15,TRBJ2-1,NA,NA,CATSRDLGRYNEQFF,TGTGCCACCAGCAGAGATTTGGGGCGTTACAATGAGCAGTTCTTC
TRBV19,TRBJ2-3,few,NA,CASSSLIGGGADTQYF,TGTGCCAGTAGTTCCCTAATAGGAGGGGGCGCAGATACGCAGTATTTT
TRBV15,TRBJ1-1,NA,NA,CATRQPPNTEAFF,TGTGCCACCCGACAGCCCCCGAACACTGAAGCTTTCTTT